This T cell receptor beta chain was documented in a study of cytomegalovirus exposure and HLA in healthy donors. It was with 60 Vbeta and 13 Jbeta primers that the PCR ran. The assay was immunoSEQ multiplex PCR, and TCRdb's table has in-frame clones only and misses some. The data show tens of thousands of clones, approximately 72% seen once. Sample: PBMCs. The clonotype was recovered from a woman in her twenties or thirties in good health and CMV-seronegative.

CDR3 nucleotides: TGTGCCAGCAGCTTAATCAAAGGGGGCGCCCCTAAAGAGACCCAGTACTTC. This translates into CASSLIKGGAPKETQYF. The chain recombines TRBV7-9 with TRBJ2-5; TRBD1 agrees at 7 bases. Per germline, CDR1 SEHNR and CDR2 FQNEAQ (reference sequence). V lost 2 bases to trimming and J lost 3 bases; unmatched junction nucleotides: 12. This CDR3 region has 17 residues.